This TCR beta chain was sequenced during a study of control samples from healthy donors and cancer patients. Using immunoSEQ multiplex PCR, the repertoire was profiled, and TCRdb retains in-frame clones only, with some absent. The table includes approximately 150,000 clones, approximately 94% detected once. Per the germline V gene, CDR1 is SGHTA and CDR2 is FQGTGA. V was pared by 3 bases and J by 5 bases, with 4 bases of the junction left unmatched. This CDR3 spans 14 amino acids. V gene TRBV7-3 combines with J gene TRBJ2-1, with 7 bases identical to TRBD2. The TCR sequence derives from a man between 18 and 29 years old in good health. Sequencing was performed on blood. In DNA form, the CDR3 reads TGTGCCAGCAGCTTCCTAGCGGCAAACAATGAGCAGTTCTTC. It translates to CASSFLAANNEQFF. Together with reference TRBV7-3 and TRBJ2-1, the CDR3 gives the full variable domain: GAGVSQTPSNKVTEKGKYVELRCDPISGHTALYWYRQSLGQGPEFLIYFQGTGAADDSGLPNDRFFAVRPEGSVSTLKIQRTERGDSAVYLCASSFLAANNEQFFGPGTRLTVL.